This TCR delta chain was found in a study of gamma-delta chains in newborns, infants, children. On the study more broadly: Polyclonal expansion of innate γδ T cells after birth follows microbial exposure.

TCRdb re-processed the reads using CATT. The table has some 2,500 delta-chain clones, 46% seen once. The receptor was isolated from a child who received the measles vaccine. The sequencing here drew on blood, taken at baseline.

CDR3 DNA: TGTGCCTGTGACCTACTGGGGGCCGACACCGATAAACTCATCTTT. Translating it yields CACDLLGADTDKLIF. The chain is built from TRDV2 and TRDJ1; the match to TRDD3 covers 8 bases. This CDR3 comprises 15 residues. Germline CDR1 reads GEAIGNYY; CDR2 reads EKD. After removal of 3 bases from V and 0 bases from J, the junction contained 5 bases not matched to a gene.